This TCR beta chain originates from a study of OX40 agonist ivuxolimab in advanced cancers. Study-level findings and limits: Researchers did not establish what antigens the expanded peripheral T cells target. Some nonresponders also had low normalized T-cell clonal expansion. People who partly responded at 0.1-3.0 mg/kg had some of the least clonal expansion seen.

Libraries were prepared by immunoSEQ multiplex PCR; TCRdb keeps only in-frame clonotypes and omits some of them. The sample records around 88,000 clones, about 91% being singletons. V shed 4 bases and J shed 0 bases, with 11 bases lying between them. The CDR3 loop spans 16 amino acids. CDR1 SGHDT and CDR2 YYEEEE come from the germline V gene. Regarding this clone: Its target is not known.

Sequenced material: CD4+ or CD8+ T cells sorted from blood, taken in a trial of the OX40 agonist ivuxolimab. This TCR derives from an adult with an advanced solid tumor such as melanoma, head and neck, liver or kidney cancer. The chain combines TRBV5-6 with TRBJ2-6; D ambiguous. This chain's CDR3 is CASSLSRYSGANVLTF. The DNA of the CDR3 is TGTGCCAGCAGCCTTTCCCGATACTCTGGGGCCAACGTCCTGACTTTC.